Detailed here is one T cell receptor (beta chain). Its target is unknown. The assay was immunoSEQ multiplex PCR, and TCRdb's table has in-frame clones only and misses some. The sample has about 380,000 clones, approximately 96% seen once; the top ten hold more than 0.3%. The entry originates in a study of shared clonotypes between healthy human individuals. Germline assignment: CDR1 SGHRS and CDR2 YFSETQ. The CDR3 has 17 residues. Unmatched junction bases numbered 7, after V lost 4 bases and J lost 5 bases. The study, taken as a whole, reports: Naive CD4 clonotype sharing across a few donors was roughly 5%. Larger richness was generally estimated for naive than memory subsets. Against clonotypes common to all four donors, non-shared ones had lower generation probabilities.

The clonotype originates from a man aged 25-40 years in good health. J is TRBJ2-3 and V is TRBV5-1, with 16 bases matching TRBD2. Material: memory CD8+ T cells sorted from blood. Subset in this sample: CD45RO+ cells pooled with CCR7-negative TemRA cells. CDR3 region: CASSGGLAGGMGDTQYF. For the CDR3, the DNA is TGCGCCAGCAGCGGGGGACTAGCGGGAGGGATGGGAGATACGCAGTATTTT.